This T cell receptor (beta chain) was sequenced in a study of neurological immune-mediated disorders. V shed 0 bases and J shed 12 bases, with 9 bases lying between them. CDR1 and CDR2 (germline): LGHDT, YNNKEL (reference sequence). The CDR3 runs to 12 residues. This clonotype has at least ten counts. TCRdb re-called the 5' RACE reads through MiXCR, storing one row per CDR3 protein. This sample has roughly 47,000 distinct CDR3 sequences, with around 4.5% found just once. Sample: PBMCs. The TCR originated in a woman aged 55-70 years with multiple sclerosis. The chain uses TRBV3-1 and TRBJ2-4; D may correspond to TRBD1 or TRBD2 (5 bases each). The CDR3: CASSQEGESQYF. The CDR3 DNA reads as TGTGCCAGCAGCCAAGAAGGGGAGAGTCAGTACTTC.